This passage covers 2 T cell receptor beta chains from one sample sequenced in a study of shared clonotypes between healthy human individuals. Profiled with immunoSEQ multiplex PCR; TCRdb holds only in-frame clones, not every one. The sample consists of over a million clones, approximately 80% of them appearing once. Material for sequencing was memory CD4+ T cells from PBMCs. Documented subset: CD45RA-negative fraction. These receptors all come from a man aged 18 to 29 in good health. Some clones in this sample may be carry-over from other donors' samples.

The gene calls are TRBV28 and TRBJ1-3, with unresolved D. Looked up from germline, CDR1 is MDHEN and CDR2 is SYDVKM. Trimming removed 7 bases at V and 4 bases at J, with 23 bases between. This CDR3 contains 17 residues. CDR3 coding DNA: TGTGCCAGCACCGGCGGGCGATCAAGGTACATGGGAAACACCATATATTTT. Protein: CASTGGRSRYMGNTIYF.

The rearrangement uses TRBV6-1 and TRBJ2-2; the D gene is possibly TRBD1 (5 bases). CDR3 length equals 14 residues. The V gene lost 7 bases and the J gene lost 0 bases, with 9 bases spanning the gap. The V gene's germline CDR1 is MNHNS and CDR2 SASEGT. The CDR3 reads CASKGVPNTGELFF. CDR3 nucleotide sequence: TGTGCCAGCAAAGGGGTTCCGAACACCGGGGAGCTGTTTTTT.